The rows below give T cell receptor beta chains drawn from one sample of a study of T cell clones after liver transplantation. Clones were read by immunoSEQ multiplex PCR, and TCRdb kept only the in-frame ones, dropping some. The sample shows approximately 75,000 clones, about 80% of them seen only once. The material sequenced was CD4+ T cells from blood, taken 12 months after liver transplant. The source of these receptors is a human patient who received a liver transplant. A share of the T cells may be of graft donor origin. CDR3s include the opening cysteine and the closing phenylalanine or tryptophan. Each record gives: J gene, clone size, D gene, V gene, CDR3 protein, CDR3 DNA. The D gene is left open where the match is weak. Some rows mark clone size as missing; the rest say once, few, many or name a class of expanded clone.

J gene: TRBJ2-5
clone size: NA
D gene: NA
V gene: TRBV28
CDR3 protein: CASSPRQVLETQYF
CDR3 DNA: TGTGCCAGCAGTCCAAGACAGGTTCTCGAGACCCAGTACTTC

J gene: TRBJ1-2
clone size: once
D gene: NA
V gene: TRBV28
CDR3 protein: CASLQGGGYGYTF
CDR3 DNA: TGTGCCAGCCTCCAGGGAGGGGGCTATGGCTACACCTTC

J gene: TRBJ2-2
clone size: NA
D gene: NA
V gene: TRBV27
CDR3 protein: CASSLSGTARLLTGELFF
CDR3 DNA: TGTGCCAGCAGTTTATCGGGAACGGCCCGTTTACTCACCGGGGAGCTGTTTTTT

J gene: TRBJ2-7
clone size: NA
D gene: NA
V gene: TRBV28
CDR3 protein: CASKIDSSYEQYF
CDR3 DNA: TGTGCCAGCAAGATCGACAGCTCCTACGAGCAGTACTTC

J gene: TRBJ1-1
clone size: NA
D gene: NA
V gene: TRBV11-3
CDR3 protein: CASSFSGVNTEAFF
CDR3 DNA: TGTGCCAGCAGCTTCTCAGGGGTGAACACTGAAGCTTTCTTT

J gene: TRBJ1-2
clone size: NA
D gene: NA
V gene: TRBV29-1
CDR3 protein: CSVEAGKDYGYTF
CDR3 DNA: TGCAGCGTTGAAGCAGGCAAAGACTATGGCTACACCTTC

J gene: TRBJ1-1
clone size: NA
D gene: NA
V gene: TRBV10-3
CDR3 protein: CAISESPSTEAFF
CDR3 DNA: TGTGCCATCAGTGAGTCCCCCAGCACTGAAGCTTTCTTT

J gene: TRBJ2-2
clone size: once
D gene: TRBD2
V gene: TRBV5-1
CDR3 protein: CASRSSAGGWNTGELFF
CDR3 DNA: TGCGCCAGCAGAAGTTCGGCGGGAGGGTGGAACACCGGGGAGCTGTTTTTT

J gene: TRBJ2-1
clone size: NA
D gene: TRBD1
V gene: TRBV19
CDR3 protein: CASSIGQGVGGEQFF
CDR3 DNA: TGTGCCAGTAGTATCGGACAGGGGGTTGGGGGTGAGCAGTTCTTC

J gene: TRBJ1-5
clone size: NA
D gene: NA
V gene: TRBV6-5
CDR3 protein: CASQAGNQPQHF
CDR3 DNA: TGTGCCAGCCAGGCTGGCAATCAGCCCCAGCATTTT